This passage covers 12 T cell receptor beta chains from one sample sequenced in a study of T cell changes during pregnancy in multiple sclerosis. Assay: immunoSEQ multiplex PCR; the TCRdb copy retains only in-frame clones and omits some. Of 70,000 to 80,000 clones in the sample, roughly 91% are singletons; the top ten hold more than 0.9%. This specimen consisted of peripheral blood, obtained in the first trimester of pregnancy. The receptors come from a female donor with multiple sclerosis, enrolled in a pregnancy study.

This clone was picked up a small number of times. The V gene is TRBV2, the J gene TRBJ1-2, with 10 bases identical to TRBD1. Trimming at V came to 7 bases and at J to 3 bases, leaving 5 bases not matched to a gene. Germline lookup yields CDR1 SNHLY and CDR2 FYNNEI. The CDR3 totals 14 residues. DNA of the CDR3: TGTGCCAGCACAGGACAGGGGGTTCACTATGGCTACACCTTC. Translated: CASTGQGVHYGYTF.

J is TRBJ2-2 and V is TRBV5-1, with 7 bases aligning to TRBD2. This CDR3 comprises 15 residues. The ends lost 6 bases at V and 3 bases at J; junction bases unmatched: 8. The germline gives CDR1 SGHRS, CDR2 YFSETQ. The CDR3 DNA reads as TGCGCCAGCAAGCCGGGGGGTGTGGACACCGGGGAGCTGTTTTTT. Encoded protein: CASKPGGVDTGELFF.

The chain combines TRBV18 with TRBJ2-3; D is possibly TRBD1 (6 bases). The V gene's germline CDR1 is KGHSH and CDR2 LQKENI. This CDR3 is 13 amino acids long. The V and J ends lost 3 bases and 5 bases respectively, with 9 bases between them. The CDR3 region has the DNA TGTGCCAGCTCACCGGGGGCGGGAGATACGCAGTATTTT. Translation: CASSPGAGDTQYF.

V and J are TRBV9 and TRBJ1-2; 12 bases fit TRBD1. The trim removed 4 bases at V and 5 bases at J, leaving 9 bases unmatched. This CDR3 comprises 16 residues. Germline V gives CDR1 SGDLS, CDR2 YYNGEE. CDR3 sequence (DNA): TGTGCCAGCAGCCCCACTTTGGGACAGGGGGCTTATGGCTACACCTTC. As protein: CASSPTLGQGAYGYTF. The full variable domain, rest sourced from reference TRBV9 and TRBJ1-2, is DSGVTQTPKHLITATGQRVTLRCSPRSGDLSVYWYQQSLDQGLQFLIQYYNGEERAKGNILERFSAQQFPDLHSELNLSSLELGDSALYFCASSPTLGQGAYGYTFGSGTRLTVV.

This clone was detected a few times. The DNA for the CDR3 is TGTGCCAGCAGGCGACAGTCGAACACTGAAGCTTTCTTT. It encodes CASRRQSNTEAFF. The V gene is TRBV28, the J gene TRBJ1-1; TRBD1 is a possible D gene (5 bases). Germline-derived CDR1 and CDR2 are MDHEN and SYDVKM. The CDR3 is 13 amino acids. Trimming removed 6 bases from V and 1 base from J, with 9 bases in between. Full variable domain (outside the CDR3, taken from reference TRBV28 and TRBJ1-1): DVKVTQSSRYLVKRTGEKVFLECVQDMDHENMFWYRQDPGLGLRLIYFSYDVKMKEKGDIPEGYSVSREKKERFSLILESASTNQTSMYLCASRRQSNTEAFFGQGTRLTVV.

J is TRBJ2-7 and V is TRBV6-5; D may be TRBD2 (6 bases). Deletions cut 4 bases from V and 0 bases from J, with 16 bases between. CDR3 length: 16 amino acids. The germline gives CDR1 MNHEY, CDR2 SVGAGI. CDR3 sequence reads: CASSSPGGESSYEQYF. The CDR3 coding sequence is TGTGCCAGCAGTTCCCCCGGCGGGGAGAGCTCCTACGAGCAGTACTTC.

The chain combines TRBV28 with TRBJ2-3, with 14 bases lining up with TRBD2. Trimming at V came to 3 bases and at J to 7 bases, leaving 6 bases not matched to a gene. This CDR3 comprises 16 residues. Germline lookup yields CDR1 MDHEN and CDR2 SYDVKM. The CDR3 region is CASSLGTSGGAHTQYF. DNA of the CDR3: TGTGCCAGCAGTTTGGGGACTAGCGGGGGCGCCCATACGCAGTATTTT.

The genes are TRBV11-2 and TRBJ2-1; D perhaps matches TRBD2 (5 bases). The V gene lost 6 bases and the J gene lost 5 bases, with 14 bases spanning the gap. CDR3 length: 14 amino acids. The germline V gene encodes CDR1 SGHAT and CDR2 FQNNGV. For the CDR3, the DNA is TGTGCCAGCAGAAACACCGGGGTAGACAATGAGCAGTTCTTC. Translated: CASRNTGVDNEQFF.

The rearrangement joins TRBV5-4 to TRBJ1-2; TRBD1 aligns across 7 bases. Per the germline V gene, CDR1 is SGHNT and CDR2 is YYREEE (reference sequence). The CDR3 is 15 residues long. The ends lost 3 bases at V and 0 bases at J; junction bases unmatched: 5. The CDR3 here is CASSYDRVTNYGYTF. DNA for the CDR3: TGTGCCAGCAGCTACGACAGGGTTACTAACTATGGCTACACCTTC.

The chain joins TRBV5-1 to TRBJ2-3; TRBD1 agrees at 10 bases. The CDR3 is 18 amino acids. Germline-derived CDR1 and CDR2 are SGHRS and YFSETQ. V lost 0 bases to trimming and J lost 2 bases; unmatched junction nucleotides: 9. The CDR3 DNA reads as TGCGCCAGCAGCTTGGAGCAAAGGACAGGGGGAGTCACAGATACGCAGTATTTT. Translated, it gives CASSLEQRTGGVTDTQYF.

The genes are TRBV28 and TRBJ1-2; 7 nucleotides line up with TRBD1. This CDR3 comprises 15 residues. CDR1 and CDR2 (germline): MDHEN, SYDVKM. V gave up 5 bases and J gave up 4 bases; unmatched junction bases: 10. This CDR3 is CASSDRVDRVYGYTF. The CDR3 coding sequence is TGTGCCAGCAGTGACAGGGTGGATAGGGTCTATGGCTACACCTTC.

The chain combines TRBV27 with TRBJ1-4; D is ambiguous. Trimming pared 3 bases from V and 5 bases from J, leaving 10 bases between. The CDR3 spans 14 residues. Looked up from germline, CDR1 is MNHEY and CDR2 is SMNVEV (reference sequence). CDR3 residues: CASSFTMRNEKLFF. The CDR3 coding sequence is TGTGCCAGCAGTTTCACAATGAGGAATGAAAAACTGTTTTTT.